The clone carrying this T cell receptor beta chain was recorded at least ten times. Germline V gene lookup returns CDR1 DFQATT and CDR2 SNEGSKA (reference sequence). There are 13 residues in the CDR3. V gave up 3 bases and J gave up 3 bases; unmatched junction bases: 3. This record comes from a study of neurological immune-mediated disorders. A single record per CDR3 protein comes from TCRdb applying MiXCR to the 5' RACE reads. Here the sample spans 27,000 or so distinct CDR3 sequences, approximately 21% being singletons. This receptor was identified in a woman between 55 and 75 years old in good health. The chain joins TRBV20-1 to TRBJ2-7; 9 nucleotides align to TRBD2. Sequencing input: PBMCs. Written as DNA, the CDR3 is TGCAGTGCTAGCCGCGGGAGGGACTACGAGCAGTACTTC. Translated, it gives CSASRGRDYEQYF.